A single sample is the source of the 4 T cell receptor beta chains below, sequenced in a study of blood T cell repertoires in COVID-19. TCRdb keeps only in-frame clones here, not all; method: immunoSEQ multiplex PCR. The sample shows roughly 43,000 clones, approximately 83% of them seen only once. The sample comprised peripheral blood. The source is a human donor in a cohort sampled during active COVID-19. The donor label of this sample is uncertain.

With regard to this clone: This CDR3 is also generated by other DNA sequences in the sample. This chain connects TRBV18 to TRBJ1-6; D not resolved. Germline-derived CDR1 and CDR2 are KGHSH and LQKENI. The CDR3 is 14 amino acids. V was pared by 2 bases and J by 7 bases, with 9 bases between. Written as DNA, the CDR3 is TGTGCCAGCTCACCAGCACAGATCAATTCACCCCTCCACTTT. It encodes CASSPAQINSPLHF.

This clone was picked up one time. The rearrangement links TRBV4-2 to TRBJ1-3, with TRBD1 identical over 7 bases. CDR1 and CDR2 from the germline V gene are LGHNA and YNFKEQ. This CDR3 region has 17 residues. The junction had 9 bases not matched to a gene; V was cut back by 3 bases and J by 1 base. The CDR3 sequence is CASSQEDTGASGNTIYF. The CDR3, as DNA: TGTGCCAGCAGCCAGGAAGACACAGGGGCTTCTGGAAACACCATATATTTT.

This clone was recorded only once. The chain couples TRBV30 to TRBJ1-1, with D possibly matching TRBD1 (6 bases). The CDR3 is 11 amino acids. CDR1 is GTSNPN and CDR2 is SVGIG in the germline V gene (reference sequence). Trimming pared 2 bases from V and 8 bases from J, leaving 9 bases between. CDR3 region: CAWSHREEAFF. The CDR3 coding sequence is TGTGCCTGGAGTCACAGGGAAGAAGCTTTCTTT.

The V call is TRBV13, the J call TRBJ1-2, with 7 bases fitting TRBD1. The CDR3 has 16 residues. Germline V gene lookup returns CDR1 PRHDT and CDR2 FYEKMQ (reference sequence). The junction had 6 bases not matched to a gene; V was cut back by 0 bases and J by 2 bases. CDR3 protein: CASSLGGTALNYGYTF. DNA for the CDR3: TGTGCCAGCAGCTTAGGGGGGACAGCCTTAAACTATGGCTACACCTTC.